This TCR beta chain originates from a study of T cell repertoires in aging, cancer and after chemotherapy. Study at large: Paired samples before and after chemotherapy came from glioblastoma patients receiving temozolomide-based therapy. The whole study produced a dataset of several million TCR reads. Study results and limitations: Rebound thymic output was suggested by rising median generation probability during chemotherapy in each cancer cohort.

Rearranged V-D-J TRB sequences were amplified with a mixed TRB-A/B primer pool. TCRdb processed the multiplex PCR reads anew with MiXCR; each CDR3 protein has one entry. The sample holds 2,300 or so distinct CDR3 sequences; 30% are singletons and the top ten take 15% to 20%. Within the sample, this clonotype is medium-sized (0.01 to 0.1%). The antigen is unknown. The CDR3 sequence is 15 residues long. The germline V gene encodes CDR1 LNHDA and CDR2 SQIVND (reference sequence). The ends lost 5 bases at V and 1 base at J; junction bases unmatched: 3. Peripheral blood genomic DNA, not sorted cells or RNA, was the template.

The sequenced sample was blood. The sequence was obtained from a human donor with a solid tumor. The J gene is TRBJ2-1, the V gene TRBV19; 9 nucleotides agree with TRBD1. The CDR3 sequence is CASSRTGVSYNEQFF. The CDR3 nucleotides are TGTGCCAGTAGTCGGACAGGGGTTTCCTACAATGAGCAGTTCTTC.